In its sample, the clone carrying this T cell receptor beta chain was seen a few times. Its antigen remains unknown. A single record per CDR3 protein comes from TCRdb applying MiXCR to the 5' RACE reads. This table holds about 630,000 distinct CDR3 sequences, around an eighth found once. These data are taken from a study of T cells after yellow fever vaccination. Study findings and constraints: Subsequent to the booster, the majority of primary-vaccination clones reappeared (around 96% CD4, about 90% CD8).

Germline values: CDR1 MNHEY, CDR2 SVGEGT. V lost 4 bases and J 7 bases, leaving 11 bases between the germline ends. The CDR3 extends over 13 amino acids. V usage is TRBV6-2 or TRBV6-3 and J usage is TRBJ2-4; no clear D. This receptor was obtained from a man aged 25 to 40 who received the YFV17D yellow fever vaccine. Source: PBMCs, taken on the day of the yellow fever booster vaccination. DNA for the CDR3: TGTGCCAGCAGTTCAATTATGGGGAACATTCAGTACTTC. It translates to CASSSIMGNIQYF.